This T cell receptor beta chain was profiled in a study of OX40 agonist ivuxolimab in advanced cancers. Study in general: Patients got intravenous ivuxolimab at 0.01 to 10 mg/kg every 2 weeks. Checkpoint inhibitors had been given previously to about 38% of patients.

Only in-frame clones appear in the TCRdb table, and some are missing; sequencing was by immunoSEQ multiplex PCR. The sample shows 75,000 to 95,000 clones, around 89% of them seen only once. Patients who had autoimmune disease history or got systemic immunosuppression were left out. The CDR3 length is 15 residues. V shed 4 bases, J shed 9 bases, and the junction held 12 bases outside the gene matches. The V gene's germline CDR1 is SGHNT and CDR2 YYREEE (reference sequence). Sequenced material: CD4+ or CD8+ T cells sorted from blood, taken in a trial of the OX40 agonist ivuxolimab. The sequence came from an adult with an advanced solid tumor such as melanoma, head and neck, liver or kidney cancer. The chain joins TRBV5-4 to TRBJ2-7; the match to TRBD1 covers 11 bases. CDR3 sequence: CASSPGQGARFGQYF. The CDR3 DNA reads as TGTGCCAGCAGCCCAGGACAGGGGGCTAGGTTCGGGCAGTACTTC.